A selection of T cell receptor beta chains follows, all from one sample in a study of T cell responses to AZD1222 COVID-19 vaccine. Assay: immunoSEQ multiplex PCR; the TCRdb copy retains only in-frame clones and omits some. In the table there are approximately 150,000 clones, about 89% of which are singletons. The input for sequencing was peripheral blood, taken on day 0 of AZD1222 vaccination. The receptor source for this set is an adult in good health. Each CDR3 is given with its conserved first and last residue. The order of the fields is J gene, clone size, V gene, D gene, CDR3 DNA, CDR3 protein. D genes are given only for firm matches. Only part of the rows carry a size: once, few, many, or a class if the clone is expanded.

j_call: TRBJ2-1
clone_size: .
v_call: TRBV11-3
d_call: .
cdr3_nt: TGTGCCAGCAGCTTAGAGCCCGCCTCGGGGAGCAATGAGCAGTTCTTC
cdr3_aa: CASSLEPASGSNEQFF

j_call: TRBJ1-2
clone_size: .
v_call: TRBV24-1
d_call: .
cdr3_nt: TGTGCCACCAGTGATTTTAGCTCGACAGGCTACACCTTC
cdr3_aa: CATSDFSSTGYTF

j_call: TRBJ1-1
clone_size: few
v_call: TRBV6-1
d_call: .
cdr3_nt: TGTGCCAGCAGTGAGGAGGACGGTAGACATGAAGCTTTCTTT
cdr3_aa: CASSEEDGRHEAFF

j_call: TRBJ2-2
clone_size: .
v_call: TRBV5-5
d_call: .
cdr3_nt: TGTGCCAGCAGCGCCTCGAACACCGGGGAGCTGTTTTTT
cdr3_aa: CASSASNTGELFF

j_call: TRBJ2-7
clone_size: .
v_call: TRBV6-6
d_call: .
cdr3_nt: TGTGCCAGCAGTTACTCGCCGGGATCCTACGAGCAGTACTTC
cdr3_aa: CASSYSPGSYEQYF

j_call: TRBJ1-6
clone_size: .
v_call: TRBV7-6
d_call: .
cdr3_nt: TGTGCCAGCAGCTTAGTGACCGGGGTTGAACCCCTCCACTTT
cdr3_aa: CASSLVTGVEPLHF

j_call: TRBJ1-1
clone_size: .
v_call: TRBV5-1
d_call: .
cdr3_nt: TGCGCCAGCAGCTCAATACCCGGGAGCACTGAAGCTTTCTTT
cdr3_aa: CASSSIPGSTEAFF

j_call: TRBJ1-6
clone_size: .
v_call: TRBV28
d_call: .
cdr3_nt: TGTGCCAGCACCCCTCCTGGAAATTCACCCCTCCACTTT
cdr3_aa: CASTPPGNSPLHF

j_call: TRBJ1-5
clone_size: .
v_call: TRBV19
d_call: .
cdr3_nt: TGTGCCAGTAGTGGGCAACTGGGCCGGGGGCAGCCCCAGCATTTT
cdr3_aa: CASSGQLGRGQPQHF

j_call: TRBJ2-3
clone_size: .
v_call: TRBV7-3
d_call: TRBD1
cdr3_nt: TGTGCCAGCAGCTTGGGGAAGCTGGACAGGGGTTTTGGGCACACAGATACGCAGTATTTT
cdr3_aa: CASSLGKLDRGFGHTDTQYF

j_call: TRBJ1-5
clone_size: .
v_call: TRBV2
d_call: .
cdr3_nt: TGTGCCAGCAGAACGGGCCTTAGCAATCAGCCCCAGCATTTT
cdr3_aa: CASRTGLSNQPQHF

j_call: TRBJ2-7
clone_size: .
v_call: TRBV2
d_call: TRBD2
cdr3_nt: TGTGCCAGCAGTCCGACTAGCGGGAGACCCTACGAGCAGTACTTC
cdr3_aa: CASSPTSGRPYEQYF

j_call: TRBJ1-4
clone_size: .
v_call: TRBV5-1
d_call: .
cdr3_nt: TGCGCCAGCAGCTTGACGGTTGGGCAGCGACGTTCGGAACTGTTTTTT
cdr3_aa: CASSLTVGQRRSELFF

j_call: TRBJ1-5
clone_size: .
v_call: TRBV11-2
d_call: TRBD1
cdr3_nt: TGTGCCAGCAGCTTGGCAGGGGGCGGCAATCAGCCCCAGCATTTT
cdr3_aa: CASSLAGGGNQPQHF

j_call: TRBJ2-1
clone_size: once
v_call: TRBV12-3/TRBV12-4
d_call: TRBD2
cdr3_nt: TGTGCCAGCAGTTTCAGCGGGGCTGAGCAGTTCTTC
cdr3_aa: CASSFSGAEQFF

j_call: TRBJ2-7
clone_size: many
v_call: TRBV6-6
d_call: TRBD1
cdr3_nt: TGTGCCAGCAGTAACAGGGGTTCTTACTACGAGCAGTACTTC
cdr3_aa: CASSNRGSYYEQYF

j_call: TRBJ2-7
clone_size: .
v_call: TRBV28
d_call: .
cdr3_nt: TGTGCCAGCAGTTTGGGGTCCTCCTACGAGCAGTACTTC
cdr3_aa: CASSLGSSYEQYF

j_call: TRBJ2-3
clone_size: .
v_call: TRBV5-1
d_call: TRBD2
cdr3_nt: TGCGCCAGCAGTCTAGCGGGATCAGATACGCAGTATTTT
cdr3_aa: CASSLAGSDTQYF

j_call: TRBJ1-1
clone_size: .
v_call: TRBV6-5
d_call: .
cdr3_nt: TGTGCCAGCAGTTATGGGTGGGGGAGTGAAACTGAAGCTTTCTTT
cdr3_aa: CASSYGWGSETEAFF

j_call: TRBJ2-4
clone_size: .
v_call: TRBV10-3
d_call: .
cdr3_nt: TGTGCCATCAGTGAGTCGGGAAGGGTTGAAAACATTCAGTACTTC
cdr3_aa: CAISESGRVENIQYF

j_call: TRBJ2-7
clone_size: .
v_call: TRBV6-2/TRBV6-3
d_call: .
cdr3_nt: TGTGCCAGCAGCTCCCGACACGAGCAGTACTTC
cdr3_aa: CASSSRHEQYF

j_call: TRBJ1-2
clone_size: .
v_call: TRBV30
d_call: .
cdr3_nt: TGTGCCTGGGAAGGTGTAATGGCGTATGGCTACACCTTC
cdr3_aa: CAWEGVMAYGYTF

j_call: TRBJ2-3
clone_size: .
v_call: TRBV5-4
d_call: .
cdr3_nt: TGTGCCAGCAGCTTATCTCGGGACGGCTCAGATACGCAGTATTTT
cdr3_aa: CASSLSRDGSDTQYF

j_call: TRBJ2-7
clone_size: once
v_call: TRBV20-1
d_call: .
cdr3_nt: TGCAGTGCTAGTGGGGGTCCCCTGGACGAGCAGTACTTC
cdr3_aa: CSASGGPLDEQYF

j_call: TRBJ2-7
clone_size: .
v_call: TRBV5-1
d_call: .
cdr3_nt: TGCGCCAGCAGCTTGGAGCCCAGCTCCTACGAGCAGTACTTC
cdr3_aa: CASSLEPSSYEQYF

j_call: TRBJ1-2
clone_size: .
v_call: TRBV6-5
d_call: .
cdr3_nt: TGTGCCAGCAGACCCGGGACGAGATATGGCTACACCTTC
cdr3_aa: CASRPGTRYGYTF

j_call: TRBJ1-4
clone_size: .
v_call: TRBV5-5
d_call: TRBD1
cdr3_nt: TGTGCCAGCAGCTTGAACCCGACAGGGGCGCGGACTAATGAAAAACTGTTTTTT
cdr3_aa: CASSLNPTGARTNEKLFF

j_call: TRBJ2-3
clone_size: .
v_call: TRBV24-1
d_call: .
cdr3_nt: TGTGCCACCAGTCAAGCCGGGACTAGCACAGATACGCAGTATTTT
cdr3_aa: CATSQAGTSTDTQYF

j_call: TRBJ1-4
clone_size: .
v_call: TRBV4-2
d_call: .
cdr3_nt: TGTGCCAGCAGCCAGACCCCTTCAGTAACCCCTGATAAACTGTTTTTT
cdr3_aa: CASSQTPSVTPDKLFF

j_call: TRBJ2-5
clone_size: .
v_call: TRBV7-3
d_call: TRBD1
cdr3_nt: TGTGCCAGCAGCTCGACAGGGGGCCCAGAGACCCAGTACTTC
cdr3_aa: CASSSTGGPETQYF

j_call: TRBJ2-5
clone_size: .
v_call: TRBV7-2
d_call: .
cdr3_nt: TGTGCCAGCAGTTTTAACCGGGGACCAGAGACCCAGTACTTC
cdr3_aa: CASSFNRGPETQYF

j_call: TRBJ1-1
clone_size: .
v_call: TRBV19
d_call: .
cdr3_nt: TGTGCCAGTAGTATGCTGCAGGGAATGGCTTTCTTT
cdr3_aa: CASSMLQGMAFF

j_call: TRBJ2-5
clone_size: .
v_call: TRBV7-3
d_call: .
cdr3_nt: TGTGCCAGCAGCTTGGCCGGGACGGCACAAGAGACCCAGTACTTC
cdr3_aa: CASSLAGTAQETQYF

j_call: TRBJ1-2
clone_size: few
v_call: TRBV5-1
d_call: TRBD1
cdr3_nt: TGCGCCAGCAGCTTCAGGGGGCAGCGTGGCTACACCTTC
cdr3_aa: CASSFRGQRGYTF

j_call: TRBJ2-1
clone_size: .
v_call: TRBV5-1
d_call: TRBD2
cdr3_nt: TGCGCCAGCAGCGGCGGGACTAGCAGACACAATGAGCAGTTCTTC
cdr3_aa: CASSGGTSRHNEQFF

j_call: TRBJ2-3
clone_size: .
v_call: TRBV6-5
d_call: .
cdr3_nt: TGTGCCAGCAGGTCGGGCAGCACTAGCACAGATACGCAGTATTTT
cdr3_aa: CASRSGSTSTDTQYF

j_call: TRBJ2-1
clone_size: .
v_call: TRBV5-6
d_call: TRBD2
cdr3_nt: TGTGCCAGCAGCTTGGGACTAGCGGGAGTTTCCAATGAGCAGTTCTTC
cdr3_aa: CASSLGLAGVSNEQFF

j_call: TRBJ1-2
clone_size: .
v_call: TRBV27
d_call: .
cdr3_nt: TGTGCCAGCAGTTTACGCGGGGGGGGTGGCTACACCTTC
cdr3_aa: CASSLRGGGGYTF

j_call: TRBJ1-5
clone_size: .
v_call: TRBV19
d_call: .
cdr3_nt: TGTGCCAGTAGAATGGACTGGGAGAATAGCAATCAGCCCCAGCATTTT
cdr3_aa: CASRMDWENSNQPQHF

j_call: TRBJ2-1
clone_size: .
v_call: TRBV14
d_call: .
cdr3_nt: TGTGCCAGCAGCCAAGGGTGGGGGCGCAATGAGCAGTTCTTC
cdr3_aa: CASSQGWGRNEQFF

j_call: TRBJ1-4
clone_size: .
v_call: TRBV10-3
d_call: .
cdr3_nt: TGTGCCATCAGTGAAGAACAGGGAACTAATGAAAAACTGTTTTTT
cdr3_aa: CAISEEQGTNEKLFF

j_call: TRBJ1-5
clone_size: .
v_call: TRBV2
d_call: .
cdr3_nt: TGTGCCAGCAGCTCCTTTGCTCTTCAGGGGCAGCCCCAGCATTTT
cdr3_aa: CASSSFALQGQPQHF

j_call: TRBJ1-2
clone_size: .
v_call: TRBV2
d_call: .
cdr3_nt: TGTGCCAGCAGTTCCCTCGAGGGGGACTATGGCTACACCTTC
cdr3_aa: CASSSLEGDYGYTF

j_call: TRBJ2-5
clone_size: .
v_call: TRBV28
d_call: .
cdr3_nt: TGTGCCAGCAGGTCCCCCCTCAAACCGAGCCCCCAAGAGACCCAGTACTTC
cdr3_aa: CASRSPLKPSPQETQYF

j_call: TRBJ1-5
clone_size: .
v_call: TRBV6-5
d_call: .
cdr3_nt: TGTGCCAGCAGGGGAGACAGATCGGCTCAGCCCCAGCATTTT
cdr3_aa: CASRGDRSAQPQHF

j_call: TRBJ1-2
clone_size: .
v_call: TRBV2
d_call: .
cdr3_nt: TGTGCCAGCAGTACCACCCCCAACGCCCCAGGCTACACCTTC
cdr3_aa: CASSTTPNAPGYTF

j_call: TRBJ2-1
clone_size: .
v_call: TRBV28
d_call: .
cdr3_nt: TGTGCCAGCAGTCCAGGGTTAGCGCCGGGGCGACAGTTCTTC
cdr3_aa: CASSPGLAPGRQFF

j_call: TRBJ2-7
clone_size: once
v_call: TRBV19
d_call: .
cdr3_nt: TGTGCCAGTTCCGACAGAAATCCCTACGAGCAGTACTTC
cdr3_aa: CASSDRNPYEQYF